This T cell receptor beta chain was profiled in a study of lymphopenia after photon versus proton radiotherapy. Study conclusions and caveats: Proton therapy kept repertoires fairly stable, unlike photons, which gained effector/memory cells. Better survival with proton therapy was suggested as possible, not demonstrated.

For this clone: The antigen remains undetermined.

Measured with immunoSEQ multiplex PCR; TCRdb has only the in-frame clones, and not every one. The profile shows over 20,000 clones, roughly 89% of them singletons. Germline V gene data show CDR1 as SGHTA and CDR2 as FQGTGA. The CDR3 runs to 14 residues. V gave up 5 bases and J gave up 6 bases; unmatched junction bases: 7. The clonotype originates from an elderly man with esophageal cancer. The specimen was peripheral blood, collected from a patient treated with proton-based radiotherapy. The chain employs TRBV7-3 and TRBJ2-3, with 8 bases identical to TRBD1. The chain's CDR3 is CASSPGQAGDTQYF. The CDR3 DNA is TGTGCCAGCAGCCCGGGACAGGCGGGGGATACGCAGTATTTT.